This T cell receptor (beta chain) was captured by sequencing in a study of CD8+CD57+ T cells in acquired aplastic anemia. With regard to this clonotype: No antigen is known for it.

Genomic DNA acted as the template from which TCR beta VDJ combination and CDR3 sequence profiling were carried out. MiXCR, run by TCRdb on the reads, gives a single entry per CDR3 protein. The table shows some 180,000 distinct CDR3 sequences, with 40% to 55% occurring only once. General study results and limits: There were twenty-nine CD8+ CDR3 sequences that occurred in both patients and controls.

The length of the CDR3 is 13 residues. Germline V gene lookup returns CDR1 SGDLS and CDR2 YYNGEE. Trimming took 1 base from V and 4 from J, leaving 8 bases between them. The TCR sequence derives from a human donor in good health. V usage is TRBV9 and J usage is TRBJ1-2; possible D gene TRBD1, 5 bases. The sequencing input was sorted CD4+, CD8+, or CD8+CD57+ T cells (not recorded which) from PBMCs. The CDR3 reads CASSVSGSYGYTF. The CDR3, as DNA: TGTGCCAGCAGCGTATCAGGGAGCTATGGCTACACCTTC.